These 29 T cell receptor beta chains originate from one sample sequenced in a study of response to subunit inactivated influenza vaccine. Using its own MiXCR run on the RT-PCR reads, TCRdb lists one record per CDR3 protein. The data show about 620,000 distinct CDR3 sequences, with 10% to 12% seen just once and 9.5% to 11% held by the top ten. The sample was also linked to a second study, of T cells expressing NK-cell markers. That paper states: 5'RACE template switching with UMIs produced the TCR beta cDNA.

The sequenced sample was PBMCs from blood, obtained on the day of vaccination. These receptors were taken from a man aged 45 to 65 who received an inactivated influenza vaccine.

The chain employs TRBV3-1 and TRBJ2-7; D possibly corresponds to TRBD2 (6 bases). The V gene lost 5 bases and the J gene lost 5 bases, with 13 bases spanning the gap. The CDR3 has 13 amino acids. CDR1 is LGHDT, CDR2 YNNKEL, per germline (reference sequence). CDR3 coding DNA: TGTGCCAGCAGCTATGGAGGGGCGGACGAGCAGTACTTC. It specifies CASSYGGADEQYF.

This clonotype was found many times. V and J are TRBV5-1 and TRBJ2-7, with D tentatively TRBD1 or TRBD2 (5 bases each). V was pared by 0 bases and J by 3 bases, with 13 bases between. The CDR3 spans 15 residues. Germline values: CDR1 SGHRS, CDR2 YFSETQ. The DNA for the CDR3 is TGCGCCAGCAGCTTGGAATGGGCAGGGAGCTACGAGCAGTACTTC. It encodes CASSLEWAGSYEQYF.

This chain uses TRBV15 with TRBJ2-7; TRBD1 is a possible D gene (5 bases). CDR1 LNHNV and CDR2 YYDKDF come from the germline V gene (reference sequence). The CDR3 sequence is 17 residues long. V gave up 1 base and J gave up 2 bases, with 18 bases separating them. CDR3 DNA sequence: TGTGCCACCAGCAGAGCCCCAGACAGCGTATACGCCTACGAGCAGTACTTC. It translates to CATSRAPDSVYAYEQYF.

In its sample, this clonotype was seen many times. This sequence joins TRBV5-1 and TRBJ2-7; D may be TRBD1 (5 bases). Per germline, CDR1 SGHRS and CDR2 YFSETQ. This CDR3 is 16 amino acids long. V lost 4 bases and J lost 4, with 21 bases in between. As DNA, the CDR3 is TGCGCCAGCAGCGCCAGCCAGGGTCTTAATTGGTACGAGCAGTACTTC. This codes for CASSASQGLNWYEQYF.

This clonotype showed up many times. The V gene is TRBV7-9, the J gene TRBJ2-5, with D perhaps matching TRBD1 or TRBD2 (5 bases each). The CDR3 totals 14 residues. Germline-derived CDR1 and CDR2 are SEHNR and FQNEAQ (reference sequence). V was cut by 2 bases and J by 1 base, with 8 bases left in between. CDR3 residues: CASSLSGTQETQYF. The CDR3 DNA reads as TGTGCCAGCAGCTTATCCGGGACCCAAGAGACCCAGTACTTC.

The sample holds a few counts of this clonotype. The chain joins TRBV7-2 to TRBJ1-2; 10 bases are a match to TRBD1. Trimming removed 3 bases from V and 4 bases from J; junction bases left unmatched: 11. CDR3 length: 17 amino acids. Germline V lookup: CDR1 SGHTA, CDR2 FQGNSA. The CDR3 DNA reads as TGTGCCAGCAGCTTCCCGGGACAGGGGAGGTTTGGCTATGGCTACACCTTC. Translation: CASSFPGQGRFGYGYTF.

This clonotype was detected only a few times. The chain has TRBV18 and TRBJ2-3, with TRBD2 identical over 14 bases. V dropped 8 bases and J dropped 3; count of bases not matched to a gene: 7. The CDR3 is 16 amino acids. The germline gives CDR1 KGHSH, CDR2 LQKENI. The CDR3 DNA reads TGTGCCAGCCTATCCGGGACTAGCGGGAGAACAGATACGCAGTATTTT. Translating it yields CASLSGTSGRTDTQYF.

The V gene is TRBV29-1, the J gene TRBJ2-3; D is perhaps TRBD1 or TRBD2 (5 bases each). The CDR3 has 14 amino acids. Germline V gene lookup returns CDR1 SQVTM and CDR2 ANQGSEA. Trimming took 6 bases from V and 0 from J, leaving 13 bases between them. CDR3 residues: CSVSRDPSTDTQYF. For the CDR3, the DNA is TGCAGCGTATCCCGGGACCCCAGCACAGATACGCAGTATTTT.

This clonotype was counted between two and nine times. The rearrangement joins TRBV10-3 to TRBJ2-3; D gene ambiguous. The CDR3 length is 13 residues. V was clipped by 4 bases and J by 6 bases, with 11 bases between them. Germline V gene lookup returns CDR1 ENHRY and CDR2 SYGVKD. CDR3 sequence (DNA): TGTGCCATCAGTGGTAGAGAAACGGATACGCAGTATTTT. This sequence encodes CAISGRETDTQYF.

This clonotype was counted ten times or more. This chain joins TRBV10-3 and TRBJ2-3; 7 bases match TRBD2. V was clipped by 8 bases and J by 3 bases; unmatched bases: 2. CDR1 ENHRY and CDR2 SYGVKD come from the germline V gene. The CDR3 totals 12 residues. CDR3 sequence: CAIGGVTDTQYF. The CDR3 DNA sequence: TGTGCCATCGGGGGGGTTACAGATACGCAGTATTTT.

This clonotype has just a few counts. This chain connects TRBV14 to TRBJ1-6, with D perhaps matching TRBD1 (5 bases). Germline V gives CDR1 SGHDN, CDR2 FVKESK. The CDR3 has 17 residues. Trimming stripped 2 bases from V and 0 bases from J, with 11 bases between. DNA for the CDR3: TGTGCCAGCAGCCAATTAGGCGGGGGCTCCTATAATTCACCCCTCCACTTT. It translates to CASSQLGGGSYNSPLHF.

The V gene is TRBV10-2, the J gene TRBJ1-5; the match to TRBD1 covers 7 bases. J lost 4 bases, V lost 4 bases, and 7 bases had no gene match. Germline V gives CDR1 WSHSY, CDR2 SAAADI. The CDR3 extends over 15 amino acids. The CDR3: CASSAPGGWNQPQHF. The CDR3 DNA reads as TGCGCCAGCAGTGCCCCAGGGGGTTGGAATCAGCCCCAGCATTTT.

This clonotype was detected only a few times. This chain links TRBV29-1 with TRBJ2-3, with 7 bases aligning to TRBD1. Looked up from germline, CDR1 is SQVTM and CDR2 is ANQGSEA. The CDR3 runs 13 residues. J was trimmed by 6 bases and V by 6 bases; bases with no gene match: 9. The CDR3 here is CSVSTGQADTQYF. CDR3 sequence (DNA): TGCAGCGTCTCAACAGGACAGGCTGATACGCAGTATTTT.

The CDR3 here is CASSVYGRTNTGELFF. The DNA of the CDR3 is TGTGCCAGCAGCGTATACGGGAGGACCAATACCGGGGAGCTGTTTTTT. V gene TRBV9 combines with J gene TRBJ2-2; 7 bases match TRBD2. The CDR3 sequence is 16 residues long. The ends lost 1 base at V and 5 bases at J; junction bases unmatched: 8. The germline V gene has CDR1 SGDLS and CDR2 YYNGEE.

The chain has TRBV20-1 and TRBJ2-3; TRBD2 aligns across 14 bases. CDR3 length: 18 amino acids. Germline assignment: CDR1 DFQATT and CDR2 SNEGSKA (reference sequence). Trimming took 6 bases from V and 0 from J; bases not matched to a gene: 11. The CDR3 coding sequence is TGCAGTGCCCAGGGACTAGCGGGAGATGTAAAAAGCACAGATACGCAGTATTTT. Translating gives CSAQGLAGDVKSTDTQYF.

This clonotype was seen more than once but under ten times. The chain employs TRBV5-1 and TRBJ1-2, with D possibly matching TRBD1 (6 bases). Trimming left V 0 bases short and J 7 bases short, with 13 bases between. Per the germline V gene, CDR1 is SGHRS and CDR2 is YFSETQ. The CDR3 is 14 residues long. The DNA for the CDR3 is TGCGCCAGCAGCTTGGCCGGAGACAGGAGTGGCTACACCTTC. Encoded protein: CASSLAGDRSGYTF.

The genes are TRBV13 and TRBJ2-3; 8 bases fit TRBD2. Looked up from germline, CDR1 is PRHDT and CDR2 is FYEKMQ (reference sequence). The V and J ends lost 2 bases and 4 bases, in that order; junction bases with no gene match: 8. CDR3 length equals 16 residues. CDR3 protein: CASSLNSGGSPDTQYF. In DNA form, the CDR3 reads TGTGCCAGCAGCTTAAACAGCGGGGGAAGTCCAGATACGCAGTATTTT.

This clonotype showed up just a few times. V and J are TRBV7-9 and TRBJ2-7; 9 bases align to TRBD2. The CDR3 spans 16 residues. J was trimmed by 4 bases and V by 5 bases; bases with no gene match: 12. CDR1 and CDR2 (germline): SEHNR, FQNEAQ (reference sequence). As DNA, the CDR3 is TGTGCCAGCAGCCCGACTAGCGGATCTGGGAGGTACGAGCAGTACTTC. Amino acids: CASSPTSGSGRYEQYF.

V usage is TRBV27 and J usage is TRBJ1-6; 8 bases are shared with TRBD1. Germline V gives CDR1 MNHEY, CDR2 SMNVEV (reference sequence). This CDR3 contains 12 residues. Trimming took 10 bases from V and 10 from J; bases not matched to a gene: 6. CDR3 DNA: TGTGCCACCCGGACAGGGTACTCACCCCTCCACTTT. This sequence encodes CATRTGYSPLHF.

In nucleotides, the CDR3 is TGTGCCAGCAGCCCAGACCCGGGGGGGAGCTCTGGGGCCAACGTCCTGACTTTC. Translated, it gives CASSPDPGGSSGANVLTF. The chain combines TRBV9 with TRBJ2-6; 8 bases fit TRBD2. The CDR3 spans 18 residues. Germline CDR1 and CDR2: SGDLS and YYNGEE. V trimming: 4 bases; J trimming: 0 bases; junction bases outside the gene matches: 9.

The chain uses TRBV18 and TRBJ2-2; tentative D call: TRBD2 (6 bases). The germline gives CDR1 KGHSH, CDR2 LQKENI. The CDR3 runs to 16 residues. Trimming took off 3 bases at V and 0 bases at J, with 11 bases between the two ends. CDR3 region: CASSPFRGSNTGELFF. DNA for the CDR3: TGTGCCAGCTCACCCTTTCGGGGGTCGAACACCGGGGAGCTGTTTTTT.

The chain joins TRBV7-2 to TRBJ2-2; D gene uncertain. CDR1 SGHTA and CDR2 FQGNSA come from the germline V gene. V dropped 5 bases and J dropped 7 bases, with 14 bases sitting between them. This CDR3 has 14 residues. CDR3 nucleotides: TGTGCCAGCAGCCCCGACCTCAACGGCGGGGAGCTGTTTTTT. It encodes CASSPDLNGGELFF.

This sequence joins TRBV11-2 and TRBJ1-3; D remains ambiguous. The V end lost 1 base, the J end lost 5 bases, and 3 bases lay between the germline ends. The CDR3 extends over 12 amino acids. CDR1 SGHAT and CDR2 FQNNGV come from the germline V gene. The CDR3 region is CASSLGRNTIYF. The CDR3 bases are TGTGCCAGCAGCTTAGGTCGAAACACCATATATTTT. Filled out from reference TRBV11-2 and TRBJ1-3, the complete variable domain reads EAGVAQSPRYKIIEKRQSVAFWCNPISGHATLYWYQQILGQGPKLLIQFQNNGVVDDSQLPKDRFSAERLKGVDSTLKIQPAKLEDSAVYLCASSLGRNTIYFGEGSWLTVV.

This clonotype was observed many times. V is TRBV12-3 or TRBV12-4 and J is TRBJ2-2; D might be TRBD2 (6 bases). With 4 bases removed from V and 7 bases from J, the gap between germline ends came to 10 bases. The CDR3 totals 13 residues. This CDR3 is CASSSMGGGELFF. CDR3 nucleotide sequence: TGTGCCAGCAGTTCGATGGGGGGCGGGGAGCTGTTTTTT.

This clonotype was observed a few times. The V and J genes are TRBV4-1 and TRBJ1-5; D remains ambiguous. Trimming removed 0 bases at V and 1 base at J, with 10 bases between. The CDR3 spans 16 residues. From germline, CDR1 is MGHRA and CDR2 YSYEKL. The CDR3 nucleotides are TGCGCCAGCAGCCAAGAGAGACTGCGGAGCAATCAGCCCCAGCATTTT. Translated, it gives CASSQERLRSNQPQHF.

The sample holds a few counts of this clonotype. The J gene is TRBJ2-7, the V gene TRBV20-1, with 10 bases identical to TRBD2. The germline V gene has CDR1 DFQATT and CDR2 SNEGSKA (reference sequence). The V gene end was trimmed by 6 bases and the J gene end by 3 bases; junction bases not matched to a gene: 5. The CDR3 has 13 residues. This CDR3 is CSAAGLADYEQYF. The CDR3 nucleotides read TGCAGTGCCGCCGGACTAGCGGACTACGAGCAGTACTTC.

The chain links TRBV12-3 or TRBV12-4 to TRBJ1-5; D remains unclear. The CDR3 contains 13 residues. V lost 8 bases to trimming and J lost 4 bases, with 12 bases between them. CDR3 in amino acids: CASHVNGNQPQHF. The CDR3 DNA sequence: TGTGCCAGCCACGTAAATGGGAATCAGCCCCAGCATTTT.

The rearrangement joins TRBV7-9 to TRBJ2-7, with 9 bases that match TRBD1. The CDR3 totals 17 residues. Germline lookup yields CDR1 SEHNR and CDR2 FQNEAQ (reference sequence). With V trimmed by 7 bases and J by 0 bases, 13 bases remained unmatched. CDR3 region: CASTPLAGTGNSYEQYF. For the CDR3, the DNA is TGTGCCAGCACCCCACTGGCCGGGACAGGGAACTCCTACGAGCAGTACTTC.

This clonotype was counted a few times. This sequence joins TRBV5-5 and TRBJ2-7; D is ambiguous. Germline values: CDR1 SGHKS, CDR2 YYEKEE (reference sequence). The V gene lost 0 bases and the J gene lost 3 bases, with 13 bases spanning the gap. The CDR3 has 15 residues. The CDR3 loop is CASSLDVQTHYEQYF. In DNA form, the CDR3 reads TGTGCCAGCAGCTTGGACGTGCAGACCCACTACGAGCAGTACTTC.